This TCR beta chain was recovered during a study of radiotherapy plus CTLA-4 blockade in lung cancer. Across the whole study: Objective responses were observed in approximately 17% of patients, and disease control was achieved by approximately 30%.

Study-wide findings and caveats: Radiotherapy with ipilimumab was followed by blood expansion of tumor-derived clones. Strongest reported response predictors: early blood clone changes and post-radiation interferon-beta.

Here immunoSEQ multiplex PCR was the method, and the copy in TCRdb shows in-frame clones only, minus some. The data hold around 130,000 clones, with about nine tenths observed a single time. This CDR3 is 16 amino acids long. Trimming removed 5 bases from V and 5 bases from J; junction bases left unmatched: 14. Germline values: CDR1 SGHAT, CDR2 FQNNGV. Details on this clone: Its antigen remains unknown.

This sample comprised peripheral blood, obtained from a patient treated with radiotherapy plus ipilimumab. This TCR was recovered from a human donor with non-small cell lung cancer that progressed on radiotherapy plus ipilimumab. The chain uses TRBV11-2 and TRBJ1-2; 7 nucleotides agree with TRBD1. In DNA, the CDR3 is TGTGCCAGCAGCCAAGACGGGAACTCCAGGGGGTATGGCTACACCTTC. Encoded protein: CASSQDGNSRGYGYTF. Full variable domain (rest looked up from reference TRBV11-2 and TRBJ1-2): EAGVAQSPRYKIIEKRQSVAFWCNPISGHATLYWYQQILGQGPKLLIQFQNNGVVDDSQLPKDRFSAERLKGVDSTLKIQPAKLEDSAVYLCASSQDGNSRGYGYTFGSGTRLTVV.